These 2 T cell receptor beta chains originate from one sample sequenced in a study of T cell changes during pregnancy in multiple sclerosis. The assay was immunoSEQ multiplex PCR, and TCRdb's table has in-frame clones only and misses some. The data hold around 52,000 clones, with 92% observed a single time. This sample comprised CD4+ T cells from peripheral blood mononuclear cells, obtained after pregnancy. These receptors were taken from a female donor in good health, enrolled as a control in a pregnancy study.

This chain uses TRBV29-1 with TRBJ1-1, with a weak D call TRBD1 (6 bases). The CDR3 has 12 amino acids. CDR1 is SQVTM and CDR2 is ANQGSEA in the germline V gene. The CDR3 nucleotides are TGCAGTAGTACAGGGCTTAACACTGAAGCTTTCTTT. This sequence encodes CSSTGLNTEAFF.

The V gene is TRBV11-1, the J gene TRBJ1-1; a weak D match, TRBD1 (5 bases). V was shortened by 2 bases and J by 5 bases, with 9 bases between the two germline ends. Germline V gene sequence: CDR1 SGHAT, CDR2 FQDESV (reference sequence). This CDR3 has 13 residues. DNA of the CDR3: TGTGCCAGCAGCTTAAGTCGGGGGACTGAAGCTTTCTTT. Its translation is CASSLSRGTEAFF. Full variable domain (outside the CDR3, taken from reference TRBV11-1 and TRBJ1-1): EAEVAQSPRYKITEKSQAVAFWCDPISGHATLYWYRQILGQGPELLVQFQDESVVDDSQLPKDRFSAERLKGVDSTLKIQPAELGDSAMYLCASSLSRGTEAFFGQGTRLTVV.